This TCR beta chain was sequenced for a study of brain T cells in children with intractable seizures. Trimming took off 6 bases at V and 4 bases at J, with 10 bases between the two ends. Germline CDR1 reads MNHNY; CDR2 reads SVGAGI (reference sequence). This CDR3 region has 14 residues. Sequencing was limited to surgery cases with top T cell transcript signatures in brain tissue. Using immunoSEQ multiplex PCR, the repertoire was profiled, and TCRdb retains in-frame clones only, with some absent. The table shows approximately 77,000 clones, with 90% to 95% occurring only once. The chain combines TRBV6-6 with TRBJ2-6; D call uncertain. This clonotype was obtained from a boy younger than two with tuberous sclerosis and intractable seizures. The sample was peripheral blood, taken at surgery. CDR3 residues: CASRHMSGANVLTF. In DNA, the CDR3 is TGTGCCAGCAGACACATGTCCGGGGCCAACGTCCTGACTTTC.